This T cell receptor (beta chain) was retrieved from a study of T cell changes during pregnancy in multiple sclerosis. Generated by immunoSEQ multiplex PCR, the TCRdb table keeps only in-frame clones and is missing some. The sample comprises approximately 96,000 clones, approximately 90% of which are singletons, and about 2% rests with the top ten. The V segment lost 0 bases and the J segment 8 bases; nucleotides outside the gene matches: 0. This CDR3 has 13 residues. The germline V gene encodes CDR1 SGHNT and CDR2 YYREEE (reference sequence). V is TRBV5-4 and J is TRBJ1-4, with 8 bases aligning to TRBD1. The sequence came from a female donor in good health, enrolled as a control in a pregnancy study. Sequenced here: peripheral blood, sampled after pregnancy. CDR3 sequence: CASSLGDREKLFF. As DNA, the CDR3 is TGTGCCAGCAGCTTGGGGGACAGGGAAAAACTGTTTTTT.